The 8 T cell receptor beta chains listed next were all sequenced from one sample in a study of shared clonotypes between healthy human individuals. CD8 cells regarded as naive lacked CD45RO, were positively chosen for CCR7, and omitted terminally differentiated effector memory CD45RA+ cells. Some clones are missing from TCRdb's copy, which holds only in-frame ones; the method was immunoSEQ multiplex PCR. Of about 2.1 million clones listed, around 93% are singletons. Sequencing used naive CD8+ T cells from PBMCs. Every receptor here comes from a young man in good health. Some clones in this sample may be carry-over from other donors' samples.

V and J are TRBV6-5 and TRBJ1-1; D perhaps matches TRBD1 (6 bases). V gave up 5 bases and J gave up 0 bases, with 10 bases separating them. The germline CDR1 and CDR2 sequences are MNHEY and SVGAGI. The CDR3 has 14 residues. CDR3 nucleotides: TGTGCCAGCAGTAGACGGGACATGAACACTGAAGCTTTCTTT. Amino acids: CASSRRDMNTEAFF.

Comment on this clone: This sample also contains other DNA sequences that code for the same CDR3. This chain uses TRBV7-3 with TRBJ2-1, with 8 bases fitting TRBD2. Germline V gene lookup returns CDR1 SGHTA and CDR2 FQGTGA. CDR3 length equals 16 residues. V was clipped by 2 bases and J by 0 bases; unmatched bases: 3. In DNA, the CDR3 is TGTGCCAGCAGCTTATTAGCGGGATCCTCCTACAATGAGCAGTTCTTC. Translated: CASSLLAGSSYNEQFF.

This chain joins TRBV7-3 and TRBJ2-1; 7 bases are a match to TRBD2. This CDR3 has 14 amino acids. The junction had 7 bases not matched to a gene; V was cut back by 4 bases and J by 7 bases. Per germline, CDR1 SGHTA and CDR2 FQGTGA. The CDR3 bases are TGTGCCAGCAGCTGGACTAGTATAGTTAATGAGCAGTTCTTC. Encoded protein: CASSWTSIVNEQFF.

The rearrangement uses TRBV7-6 and TRBJ2-2; the match to TRBD1 covers 8 bases. The germline CDR1 and CDR2 sequences are SGHVS and FNYEAQ. CDR3 length: 21 residues. V lost 1 base to trimming and J lost 0 bases; unmatched junction nucleotides: 16. CDR3 region: CASSLVEVKQGVPPNTGELFF. Here the CDR3 DNA reads TGTGCCAGCAGCTTAGTGGAGGTGAAACAGGGGGTACCACCGAACACCGGGGAGCTGTTTTTT. Complete variable domain (other parts from reference TRBV7-6 and TRBJ2-2): GAGVSQSPRYKVTKRGQDVALRCDPISGHVSLYWYRQALGQGPEFLTYFNYEAQQDKSGLPNDRFSAERPEGSISTLTIQRTEQRDSAMYRCASSLVEVKQGVPPNTGELFFGEGSRLTVL.

The V call is TRBV7-9, the J call TRBJ1-1; 10 nucleotides agree with TRBD1. The CDR3 consists of 14 residues. In germline, CDR1 is SEHNR, CDR2 FQNEAQ (reference sequence). V lost 5 bases, J lost 6 bases, and 6 bases stayed unmatched. This chain's CDR3 is CASSGWDRGAEAFF. The CDR3 bases are TGTGCCAGCAGCGGGTGGGACAGGGGCGCTGAAGCTTTCTTT.

The chain carries TRBV19 and TRBJ1-1; a weak D match, TRBD1 (5 bases). The CDR3 is made up of 15 amino acids. The ends were cut back, 7 bases at V and 0 bases at J, with 15 bases in the middle. Germline V gives CDR1 LNHDA, CDR2 SQIVND (reference sequence). CDR3 DNA sequence: TGTGCCAGTACCATCCGGGGCAGTATGAACACTGAAGCTTTCTTT. Protein sequence: CASTIRGSMNTEAFF.

The gene calls are TRBV4-1 and TRBJ1-2; 9 bases align to TRBD1. In germline, CDR1 is MGHRA, CDR2 YSYEKL. V dropped 2 bases and J dropped 3; count of bases not matched to a gene: 4. CDR3 size: 15 residues. For the CDR3, the DNA is TGCGCCAGCAGCCAAACAGGGGGCTTGGACTATGGCTACACCTTC. This sequence encodes CASSQTGGLDYGYTF.

For this clone: This sample includes further DNA sequences coding for the same CDR3. CDR3 region: CASSLNTGELFF. CDR3 nucleotides: TGCGCCAGCAGCTTGAACACCGGGGAGCTGTTTTTT. This chain uses TRBV5-1 with TRBJ2-2; D is unclear. The CDR3 is made up of 12 amino acids. V dropped 1 base and J dropped 2 bases, with 0 bases sitting between them. The germline V gene has CDR1 SGHRS and CDR2 YFSETQ. Together with reference TRBV5-1 and TRBJ2-2, the CDR3 gives the full variable domain: KAGVTQTPRYLIKTRGQQVTLSCSPISGHRSVSWYQQTPGQGLQFLFEYFSETQRNKGNFPGRFSGRQFSNSRSEMNVSTLELGDSALYLCASSLNTGELFFGEGSRLTVL.